This T cell receptor (beta chain) was recorded in a study of Tregs in tolerant kidney transplant recipients. Notes on the study in general: Biological reproducibility was not directly addressed in this study. Tregs expanded with activated donor B cells seemed most donor-specific. Findings come from small patient numbers and require larger validation.

The assay was immunoSEQ multiplex PCR, and TCRdb's table has in-frame clones only and misses some. The sample has approximately 65,000 clones, roughly 84% seen once; the top ten hold 3.5% to 5.5%. The table lists this clone with a count of one. Its antigen is unknown. Germline V gene lookup returns CDR1 SQVTM and CDR2 ANQGSEA. The CDR3 sequence is 11 residues long. V lost 3 bases to trimming and J lost 6 bases, with 8 bases between them. Thawed PBMCs were FACS-sorted into unstimulated CD4+CD25+CD127- regulatory T cells, CD4+CD25- non-regulatory cells, CD4 and CD8 cells. The source is a human donor in good health. What was sequenced was CD4+ T cells from blood. This chain connects TRBV29-1 to TRBJ1-2; D is unclear. For the CDR3, the DNA is TGCAGCGTTGACGGGAGGGATGGCTACACCTTC. Translating it yields CSVDGRDGYTF.